This entry lists 5 T cell receptor beta chains sequenced from one sample in a study of OX40 agonist ivuxolimab in advanced cancers. Assay used: immunoSEQ multiplex PCR; TCRdb lists only in-frame clones, some missing. This sample has 50,000 or so clones, with 80% to 90% found just once. The sample was CD4+ or CD8+ T cells sorted from blood, taken in a trial of the OX40 agonist ivuxolimab. The receptors were sampled from an adult with an advanced solid tumor such as melanoma, head and neck, liver or kidney cancer.

V usage is TRBV6-5 and J usage is TRBJ2-7; weak D call: TRBD1 (5 bases). V was clipped by 3 bases and J by 0 bases, with 9 bases between them. Germline CDR1 MNHEY, CDR2 SVGAGI. The CDR3 contains 14 residues. The CDR3 protein is CASSYRGSSYEQYF. The CDR3 nucleotides are TGTGCCAGCAGTTATAGGGGCAGCTCCTACGAGCAGTACTTC.

J is TRBJ2-7 and V is TRBV14; tentative D call: TRBD1 (5 bases). The V gene lost 3 bases and the J gene lost 2 bases, with 11 bases spanning the gap. This CDR3 contains 14 residues. CDR1 and CDR2 (germline): SGHDN, FVKESK. CDR3 sequence: CASSQQGIPYEQYF. The CDR3 coding sequence is TGTGCCAGCAGCCAGCAGGGTATCCCCTACGAGCAGTACTTC.

CDR3 in amino acids: CASSLSQGDYEKLFF. In nucleotides, the CDR3 is TGCGCCAGCAGCTTATCACAGGGGGATTATGAAAAACTGTTTTTT. The V call is TRBV4-1, the J call TRBJ1-4; TRBD1 matches at 8 bases. Per the germline V gene, CDR1 is MGHRA and CDR2 is YSYEKL. The CDR3 is made up of 15 amino acids. V dropped 5 bases and J dropped 6; count of bases not matched to a gene: 8.

Remarks on this clone: Other nucleotide sequences in the sample specify the same CDR3. V is TRBV28 and J is TRBJ2-1, with 9 bases aligning to TRBD2. The CDR3 contains 16 residues. Germline-derived CDR1 and CDR2 are MDHEN and SYDVKM. The V segment lost 2 bases and the J segment 4 bases; nucleotides outside the gene matches: 6. CDR3 nucleotide sequence: TGTGCCAGCAGTTTAGACGCGGGAGGGCGGTACAATGAGCAGTTCTTC. It translates to CASSLDAGGRYNEQFF.

The CDR3 region has the DNA TGTGCCAGCAGTGAAGCGTTAGGGGACTTCCTAACCGGGGAGCTGTTTTTT. Translation gives CASSEALGDFLTGELFF. The rearrangement joins TRBV2 to TRBJ2-2; maybe TRBD2 (6 bases). CDR1 is SNHLY, CDR2 FYNNEI, per germline. The CDR3 totals 17 residues. The germline V and J ends were trimmed by 0 bases and 5 bases, with 16 bases remaining between them.